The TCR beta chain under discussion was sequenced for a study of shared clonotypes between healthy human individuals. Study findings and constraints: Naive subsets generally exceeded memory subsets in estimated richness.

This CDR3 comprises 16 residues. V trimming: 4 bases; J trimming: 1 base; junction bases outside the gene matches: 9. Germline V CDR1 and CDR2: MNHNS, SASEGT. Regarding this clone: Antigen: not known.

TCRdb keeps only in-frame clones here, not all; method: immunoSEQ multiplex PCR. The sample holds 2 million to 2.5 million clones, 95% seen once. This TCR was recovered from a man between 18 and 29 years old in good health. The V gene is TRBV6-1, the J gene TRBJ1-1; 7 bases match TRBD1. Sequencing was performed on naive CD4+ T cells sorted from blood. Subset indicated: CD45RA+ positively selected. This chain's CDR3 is CASSAQGTRANTEAFF. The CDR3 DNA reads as TGTGCCAGCAGTGCACAGGGGACTAGGGCGAACACTGAAGCTTTCTTT.